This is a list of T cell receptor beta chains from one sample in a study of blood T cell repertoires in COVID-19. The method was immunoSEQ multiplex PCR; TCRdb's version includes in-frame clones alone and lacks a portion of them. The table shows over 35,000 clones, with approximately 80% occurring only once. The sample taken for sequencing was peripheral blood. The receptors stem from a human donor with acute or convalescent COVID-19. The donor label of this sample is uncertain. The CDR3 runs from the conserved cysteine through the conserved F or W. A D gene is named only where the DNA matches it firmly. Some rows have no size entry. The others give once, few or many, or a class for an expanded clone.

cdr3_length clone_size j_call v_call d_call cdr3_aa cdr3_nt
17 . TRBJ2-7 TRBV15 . CATSRDIAGQWSSEQYF TGTGCCACCAGCAGAGATATTGCGGGACAGTGGTCTTCCGAGCAGTACTTC
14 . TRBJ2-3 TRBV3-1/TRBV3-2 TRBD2 CASSHQRGADTQYF TGTGCCAGCAGCCACCAGCGGGGGGCAGATACGCAGTATTTT
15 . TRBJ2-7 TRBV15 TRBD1 CATSRDFTGGYEQYF TGTGCCACCAGCAGAGATTTTACAGGGGGTTACGAGCAGTACTTC
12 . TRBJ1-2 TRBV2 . CASRTDSGGYTF TGTGCCAGCAGGACGGACTCTGGTGGCTACACCTTC
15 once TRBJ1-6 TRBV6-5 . CASSRPLRYNSPLHF TGTGCCAGCAGCCGCCCTTTGAGGTATAATTCACCCCTCCACTTT
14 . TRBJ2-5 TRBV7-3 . CASSLGTGQETQYF TGTGCCAGCAGCTTAGGAACAGGACAAGAGACCCAGTACTTC
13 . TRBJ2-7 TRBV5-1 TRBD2 CASRQAPGGEQYF TGCGCCAGCAGACAGGCCCCGGGGGGGGAGCAGTACTTC
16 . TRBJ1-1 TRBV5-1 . CASSLASGKRNTEAFF TGCGCCAGCAGCTTGGCGTCAGGGAAACGGAACACTGAAGCTTTCTTT
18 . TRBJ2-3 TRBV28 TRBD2 CASSSRRLAGALQDTQYF TGTGCCAGCAGTTCCAGGAGACTAGCGGGAGCCCTCCAAGATACGCAGTATTTT
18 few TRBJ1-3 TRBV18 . CASSAVGQGQHSGNTIYF TGTGCCAGCTCCGCGGTGGGGCAGGGCCAACACTCTGGAAACACCATATATTTT
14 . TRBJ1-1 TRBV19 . CASSIDAIRSEAFF TGTGCCAGTAGTATCGATGCGATCCGCTCTGAAGCTTTCTTT
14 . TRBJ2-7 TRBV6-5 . CASSKTVLTYEQYF TGTGCCAGCAGCAAGACAGTACTCACCTACGAGCAGTACTTC
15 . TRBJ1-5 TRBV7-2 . CASALNSHGDQPQHF TGTGCCAGCGCCCTAAATTCCCACGGGGATCAGCCCCAGCATTTT
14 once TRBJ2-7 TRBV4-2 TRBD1 CASSQGQGNGEQYF TGTGCCAGCAGCCAAGGACAGGGGAACGGCGAGCAGTACTTC
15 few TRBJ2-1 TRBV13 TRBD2 CASSLASGGANEQFF TGTGCCAGCAGCTTAGCTAGCGGGGGGGCCAATGAGCAGTTCTTC
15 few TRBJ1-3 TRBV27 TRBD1 CASNLRDREGNTIYF TGTGCCAGCAATCTCAGGGACAGGGAAGGAAACACCATATATTTT
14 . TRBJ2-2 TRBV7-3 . CASSPDSRTGELFF TGTGCCAGCAGCCCCGACAGTCGCACCGGGGAGCTGTTTTTT
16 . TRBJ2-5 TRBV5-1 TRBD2 CASSAGLAGREETQYF TGCGCCAGCAGCGCTGGACTAGCGGGAAGGGAAGAGACCCAGTACTTC
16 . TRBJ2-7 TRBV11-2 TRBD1 CASSPVPGQGVQEQYF TGTGCCAGCAGCCCCGTCCCGGGACAGGGAGTACAAGAGCAGTACTTC
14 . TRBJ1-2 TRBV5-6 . CASSLGRARYGYTF TGTGCCAGCAGCTTGGGCCGAGCCCGCTATGGCTACACCTTC
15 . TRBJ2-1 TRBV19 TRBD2 CASSLLAGANNEQFF TGTGCCAGTAGCTTACTAGCGGGAGCAAACAATGAGCAGTTCTTC
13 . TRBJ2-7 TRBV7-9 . CASSLLSSGEQYF TGTGCCAGCAGCTTACTATCTTCAGGCGAGCAGTACTTC
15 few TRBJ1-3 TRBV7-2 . CASSSYGGSGNTIYF TGTGCCAGCAGCTCCTACGGAGGTTCTGGAAACACCATATATTTT
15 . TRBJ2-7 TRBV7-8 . CASSPGEHRSYEQYF TGTGCCAGCAGCCCAGGTGAACACCGCTCCTACGAGCAGTACTTC
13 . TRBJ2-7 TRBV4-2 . CASSQRDSYEQYF TGTGCCAGCAGCCAGCGAGACTCCTACGAGCAGTACTTC
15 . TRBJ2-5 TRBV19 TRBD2 CASRETSGVQETQYF TGTGCCAGTAGAGAGACTAGCGGGGTTCAAGAGACCCAGTACTTC
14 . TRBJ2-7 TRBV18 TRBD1 CASSPGTGAWGQYF TGTGCCAGCTCACCAGGGACAGGGGCCTGGGGGCAGTACTTC
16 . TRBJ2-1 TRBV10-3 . CAISEVDRVSYNEQFF TGTGCCATCAGTGAGGTAGACCGGGTCTCCTACAATGAGCAGTTCTTC
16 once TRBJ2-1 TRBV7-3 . CASSPHGGVRNNEQFF TGTGCCAGCAGCCCTCATGGCGGGGTTCGGAATAATGAGCAGTTCTTC
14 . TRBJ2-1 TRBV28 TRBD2 CASSFGGGYNEQFF TGTGCCAGCAGCTTCGGGGGGGGCTACAATGAGCAGTTCTTC
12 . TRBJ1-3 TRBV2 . CASGREGNTIYF TGTGCCAGCGGCAGGGAAGGAAACACCATATATTTT
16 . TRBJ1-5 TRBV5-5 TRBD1 CASSSLDSTGRQPQHF TGTGCCAGCAGCTCGTTGGACTCGACAGGGAGACAGCCCCAGCATTTT
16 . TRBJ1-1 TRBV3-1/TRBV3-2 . CASSQGGGGFGTEAFF TGTGCCAGCAGCCAAGGAGGGGGGGGCTTTGGCACTGAAGCTTTCTTT
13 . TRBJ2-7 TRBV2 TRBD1 CASSDGTGYEQYF TGTGCCAGCAGTGACGGGACAGGGTATGAGCAGTACTTC
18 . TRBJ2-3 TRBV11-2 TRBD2 CASSSAFTSGSLADTQYF TGTGCCAGCAGCTCGGCCTTTACAAGCGGGAGTTTAGCAGATACGCAGTATTTT
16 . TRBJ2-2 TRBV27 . CASSDRMGRAVGELFF TGTGCCAGCAGCGATAGGATGGGGAGAGCGGTCGGGGAGCTGTTTTTT
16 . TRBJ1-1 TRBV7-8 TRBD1 CASSPLLGQGTTEAFF TGTGCCAGCAGCCCACTTTTGGGACAGGGTACTACTGAAGCTTTCTTT
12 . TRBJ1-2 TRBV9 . CASSGLEYGYTF TGTGCCAGCAGCGGTCTAGAGTATGGCTACACCTTC
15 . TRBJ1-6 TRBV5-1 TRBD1 CASSPPRTGNSPLHF TGCGCCAGCAGCCCGCCACGGACAGGGAATTCACCCCTCCACTTT
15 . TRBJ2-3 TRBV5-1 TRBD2 CASSLRGLGTDTQYF TGCGCCAGCAGCTTGCGGGGACTAGGCACAGATACGCAGTATTTT
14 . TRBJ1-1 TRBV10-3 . CAISESDQAPVTFF TGTGCCATCAGTGAGTCAGACCAGGCCCCCGTAACTTTCTTT
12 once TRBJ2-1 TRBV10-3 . CAIGLTNNEQFF TGTGCCATCGGACTGACCAACAATGAGCAGTTCTTC
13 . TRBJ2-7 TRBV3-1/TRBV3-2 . CASSRGSLYEQYF TGTGCCAGCAGCCGCGGGTCCCTCTACGAGCAGTACTTC
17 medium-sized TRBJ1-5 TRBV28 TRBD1 CASSRDLRGQGNQPQHF TGTGCCAGCAGTAGGGACCTACGAGGACAGGGGAATCAGCCCCAGCATTTT
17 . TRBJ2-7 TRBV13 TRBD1 CASSLGGLDRNLYEQYF TGTGCCAGCAGCTTAGGCGGGTTGGACAGGAACCTGTACGAGCAGTACTTC
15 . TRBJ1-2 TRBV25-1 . CASSKGTSTNYGYTF TGTGCCAGCAGTAAAGGGACAAGTACTAACTATGGCTACACCTTC
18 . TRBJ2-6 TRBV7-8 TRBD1 CASSPRQGLTSGANVLTF TGTGCCAGCAGCCCGAGACAGGGGCTCACCTCTGGGGCCAACGTCCTGACTTTC